A single sample gave rise to the 13 T cell receptor beta chains below, sequenced in a study of beta chain features in type 1 diabetes. Expressed TCRB transcripts got sequenced, as all isolated RNA was reverse transcribed. Sequencing used immunoSEQ multiplex PCR; TCRdb keeps in-frame clones, though not all of them. The sample lists fewer than 200,000 clones; 10% to 15% were seen once. Source material: central memory CD4+ T cells from blood. Source of these receptors: a woman aged 18 to 35 in good health.

This clone was picked up a small number of times. This sequence joins TRBV5-4 and TRBJ2-2; perhaps TRBD2 as D (6 bases). The ends were cut back, 0 bases at V and 1 base at J, with 7 bases in the middle. Germline lookup yields CDR1 SGHNT and CDR2 YYREEE (reference sequence). This CDR3 has 15 amino acids. The DNA of the CDR3 is TGTGCCAGCAGCTTGGGAGCGGGGAACACCGGGGAGCTGTTTTTT. It translates to CASSLGAGNTGELFF.

This clone came up a few times. This rearrangement joins TRBV6-5 to TRBJ2-3; D is possibly TRBD2 (5 bases). Trimming removed 4 bases from V and 4 bases from J, with 15 bases in between. This CDR3 region has 15 residues. Germline values: CDR1 MNHEY, CDR2 SVGAGI. The CDR3 coding sequence is TGTGCCAGCAGTTTTGGTGGGAGCCCCCCAGATACGCAGTATTTT. Translated, it gives CASSFGGSPPDTQYF.

The chain employs TRBV4-2 and TRBJ2-2; possibly TRBD2 for D (5 bases). This CDR3 has 17 amino acids. V gave up 0 bases and J gave up 6 bases, with 17 bases separating them. Per the germline V gene, CDR1 is LGHNA and CDR2 is YNFKEQ. The chain's CDR3 is CASSQDRGSVLSGELFF. The CDR3 DNA follows: TGTGCCAGCAGCCAAGATCGGGGTTCGGTCCTGTCCGGGGAGCTGTTTTTT.

V and J are TRBV27 and TRBJ2-3, with 7 bases lining up with TRBD2. From germline, CDR1 is MNHEY and CDR2 SMNVEV (reference sequence). The CDR3 is 16 amino acids. Trimming took 7 bases from V and 5 from J; bases not matched to a gene: 15. CDR3 protein: CASTSLGREGGDTQYF. The CDR3 nucleotides read TGTGCCAGCACCTCTTTGGGGAGGGAGGGTGGAGATACGCAGTATTTT.

This clone has only a few counts. V usage is TRBV30 and J usage is TRBJ1-1, with D uncertain. Germline values: CDR1 GTSNPN, CDR2 SVGIG (reference sequence). This CDR3 is 13 amino acids long. Trimming removed 5 bases from V and 4 bases from J, with 14 bases in between. CDR3 sequence reads: CAWGKTVATEAFF. In DNA form, the CDR3 reads TGTGCCTGGGGAAAAACAGTGGCCACTGAAGCTTTCTTT.

This rearrangement joins TRBV2 to TRBJ2-7; a weak D match, TRBD2 (5 bases). CDR3 length equals 16 residues. CDR1 is SNHLY and CDR2 is FYNNEI in the germline V gene. Trimming took 6 bases from V and 0 from J, leaving 18 bases between them. The CDR3 is CASSDLAGRSSYEQYF. The CDR3 nucleotides read TGTGCCAGCAGCGACCTCGCGGGCCGAAGCTCCTACGAGCAGTACTTC.

The V and J genes are TRBV6-5 and TRBJ1-1, with 8 bases lining up with TRBD1. The junction had 4 bases not matched to a gene; V was cut back by 0 bases and J by 1 base. There are 16 residues in the CDR3. Germline V gene lookup returns CDR1 MNHEY and CDR2 SVGAGI. The CDR3 DNA reads TGTGCCAGCAGTTACTCGATTCAGGGGGCGAACACTGAAGCTTTCTTT. This codes for CASSYSIQGANTEAFF.

V gene TRBV12-5 combines with J gene TRBJ1-1; TRBD1 is a possible D gene (6 bases). Trimming left V 5 bases short and J 7 bases short, with 17 bases between. The CDR3 sequence is 14 residues long. Germline CDR1 is LGHNT and CDR2 is FRNRAP. The CDR3 loop reads CASGLSGTSGEAFF. The CDR3 DNA is TGTGCTAGTGGTCTTTCCGGGACAAGTGGTGAAGCTTTCTTT.

The chain links TRBV30 to TRBJ2-3, with a tentative D call TRBD2 (6 bases). Germline CDR1 GTSNPN, CDR2 SVGIG (reference sequence). V lost 3 bases, J lost 0 bases, and 13 bases lay in between. This CDR3 comprises 15 residues. The CDR3 nucleotides are TGTGCCTGGAGAATAGCGGAGCCTAGCACAGATACGCAGTATTTT. This translates into CAWRIAEPSTDTQYF.

The V gene is TRBV7-9, the J gene TRBJ1-1, with D possibly TRBD1 on 5 matching bases. This CDR3 comprises 12 residues. V lost 5 bases and J lost 6, with 10 bases in between. Germline V gene sequence: CDR1 SEHNR, CDR2 FQNEAQ (reference sequence). This CDR3 is CASSPTDSEAFF. CDR3 bases: TGTGCCAGCAGCCCGACAGATTCTGAAGCTTTCTTT.

This clone was detected a few times. CDR3 nucleotide sequence: TGCAGCGTACAATTCCAGGTTGAAGCTTTCTTT. Amino acids: CSVQFQVEAFF. The gene calls are TRBV29-1 and TRBJ1-1; D not resolved. V dropped 6 bases and J dropped 7 bases, with 12 bases sitting between them. The CDR3 has 11 residues. In germline, CDR1 is SQVTM, CDR2 ANQGSEA. Full variable domain (rest looked up from reference TRBV29-1 and TRBJ1-1): SAVISQKPSRDICQRGTSLTIQCQVDSQVTMMFWYRQQPGQSLTLIATANQGSEATYESGFVIDKFPISRPNLTFSTLTVSNMSPEDSSIYLCSVQFQVEAFFGQGTRLTVV.

The rearrangement uses TRBV28 and TRBJ1-1; tentatively, D is TRBD1 (6 bases). Germline CDR1 is MDHEN and CDR2 is SYDVKM. The CDR3 totals 16 residues. With 4 bases removed from V and 6 bases from J, the gap between germline ends came to 21 bases. The CDR3 DNA sequence: TGTGCCAGCAGTTCACCCCGCGGGGGCGCGGTTTCTGAAGCTTTCTTT. Its protein is CASSSPRGGAVSEAFF.

Only one count was recorded for this clone. J is TRBJ2-7 and V is TRBV28; D is possibly TRBD2 (6 bases). The CDR3 spans 13 residues. Germline CDR1 and CDR2: MDHEN and SYDVKM. V was cut by 7 bases and J by 4 bases, with 14 bases left in between. The chain's CDR3 is CASMGGNQYEQYF. CDR3 sequence (DNA): TGTGCCAGCATGGGCGGGAATCAATACGAGCAGTACTTC. The full variable domain, completed using reference TRBV28 and TRBJ2-7, is DVKVTQSSRYLVKRTGEKVFLECVQDMDHENMFWYRQDPGLGLRLIYFSYDVKMKEKGDIPEGYSVSREKKERFSLILESASTNQTSMYLCASMGGNQYEQYFGPGTRLTVT.